The present TCR beta chain was sequenced within a study of CD8 T cells in ankylosing spondylitis (dated by TCRdb to 2017 to 2019). A note on the overall study: To find TCR variants linked to disease, the study profiled T cell receptor beta repertoires in ankylosing spondylitis patients and healthy donors. Peripheral blood was sampled, and synovial fluid was also collected from ankylosing spondylitis patients. The full study cohort comprised about 24 ankylosing spondylitis patients and about 110 healthy donors. Here is what the overall study found, with its caveats: Some motif variants were previously reported in synovial fluid and blood of reactive arthritis patients, suggesting common disease-initiation mechanisms. The disease-linked clones had a CD8+ phenotype and were found at relatively low frequencies in peripheral blood. A TCR beta motif made up of several highly homologous amino acid variants appeared to be characteristic of blood from ankylosing spondylitis patients. According to the report, matched synovial fluid samples from ankylosing spondylitis patients were significantly enriched for the disease-linked clones.

This clonotype was picked up a small number of times. No cognate antigen has been identified for it. Nothing much larger sits one base from this clone, and base qualities are not available. Looking up the germline V gene yields CDR1 SGHTA and CDR2 FQGNSA. Trimming takes 1 base off V and 6 bases off J; junction bases not matched to a gene: 4. Its CDR3 holds 15 amino acids, cysteine through phenylalanine. Only CDR3 DNA remains: 45 bases, in frame from the first base. Sequencing was performed on an Illumina HiSeq 2500. TCR beta libraries were prepared by quantitative 5'-RACE with molecular barcodes. As for the original processing: A new computational method based on a probabilistic model of VDJ rearrangement was used to identify disease-linked TCR variants. TCRdb passed the public sequencing reads through fastp at Q25 and MiXCR, retaining productive beta sequences. Identical CDR3 proteins give one entry, which carries the most common genes and DNA. TCRdb's processing, not the authors' own work, is the source of the V and J calls. The sample records tens of thousands of distinct CDR3 sequences, roughly 9.6% of which are singletons. The biggest ten clones account for 1.2% to 1.5% of the sample.

Sequenced sample: blood, either unsorted or a sorted T cell fraction (not recorded which). This clonotype was sampled from a male donor with ankylosing spondylitis or in good health (not recorded which). The chain uses TRBV7-2 and TRBJ1-2, and 11 junction bases match TRBD1. The nucleotides are TGTGCCAGCAGCTTAGGGACAGGGGGCGCGAATGGCTACACCTTC. It encodes CASSLGTGGANGYTF.